One T cell receptor (beta chain) is described in this entry. Its antigen is currently unknown. TCRdb used MiXCR to reprocess the reads, holding one entry per CDR3 protein. In the table there are fewer than 850,000 distinct CDR3 sequences, approximately 32% of which are singletons. The data were taken from a study of T cell repertoires in cytomegalovirus infection. General study points: Carriers of CMV plus the relevant HLA were identified by cumulative public TCR beta family frequency. Ex vivo, HLA-C-restricted CMV-specific TCR beta clonotypes prevailed over the rest of the response.

Sequences were derived from cultured CD8+ T cells from PBMCs, sampled from culture after CMV antigen stimulation. This receptor was identified in a human donor in good health (CMV status not recorded). Some clones in this sample may be carry-over from other donors' samples.

The CDR3 DNA follows: TGTGCCAGCTCGCCCACAGGGTTTTGGGATGGCTACACCTTC. It codes for CASSPTGFWDGYTF. This sequence joins TRBV7-8 and TRBJ1-2; D possibly corresponds to TRBD1 (6 bases). The CDR3 spans 14 residues. Germline V gene lookup returns CDR1 SGHVS and CDR2 FQNEAQ. V lost 8 bases and J 6 bases, leaving 19 bases between the germline ends. The full variable domain, its missing parts supplied by reference TRBV7-8 and TRBJ1-2, is GAGVSQSPRYKVAKRGQDVALRCDPISGHVSLFWYQQALGQGPEFLTYFQNEAQLDKSGLPSDRFFAERPEGSVSTLKIQRTQQEDSAVYLCASSPTGFWDGYTFGSGTRLTVV.